What follows are 30 T cell receptor beta chains derived from one specimen sequenced in a study of yellow fever vaccine responses in identical twins. In TCRdb, the RT-PCR reads were re-called with MiXCR into one record per CDR3 protein. The sample carries 9,000 to 13,000 distinct CDR3 sequences, less than 85% recorded once. Here the sequenced sample was T cells from blood (PBMCs), unsorted or a sorted subset (not recorded which), taken before or after yellow fever vaccination (not recorded which). The receptors were sampled from a woman aged 18-29 years who received the yellow fever vaccine.

The chain joins TRBV29-1 to TRBJ2-3, with 8 bases lining up with TRBD1. V trimming: 2 bases; J trimming: 3 bases; junction bases outside the gene matches: 7. Germline-derived CDR1 and CDR2 are SQVTM and ANQGSEA. This CDR3 has 15 amino acids. In DNA, the CDR3 is TGCAGCGTTGAAAAGGCAGGGGGCGTGACAGATACGCAGTATTTT. It specifies CSVEKAGGVTDTQYF.

The genes are TRBV12-3 or TRBV12-4 and TRBJ2-1; a possible D gene is TRBD2 (5 bases). The CDR3 covers 13 residues. V lost 7 bases and J lost 2, with 9 bases in between. CDR3 residues: CASISETYNEQFF. CDR3 sequence (DNA): TGTGCCAGCATTAGCGAGACCTACAATGAGCAGTTCTTC.

The J gene is TRBJ2-5, the V gene TRBV9; 9 positions agree with TRBD2. Germline V gene lookup returns CDR1 SGDLS and CDR2 YYNGEE. The CDR3 has 17 residues. The V and J ends lost 2 bases and 0 bases, in that order; junction bases with no gene match: 8. CDR3 region: CASSVASGTIYQETQYF. For the CDR3, the DNA is TGTGCCAGCAGCGTGGCTAGCGGGACCATTTACCAAGAGACCCAGTACTTC.

The chain employs TRBV11-1 and TRBJ2-7; tentative D call: TRBD1 (6 bases). CDR3 length: 15 amino acids. The V gene's germline CDR1 is SGHAT and CDR2 FQDESV (reference sequence). With 5 bases removed from V and 2 bases from J, the gap between germline ends came to 16 bases. This CDR3 reads CASSPSPTGAYEQYV. As DNA, the CDR3 is TGTGCCAGCAGCCCCAGCCCGACAGGAGCCTACGAGCAGTACGTC.

The rearrangement links TRBV9 to TRBJ2-3, with 10 bases aligning to TRBD1. V dropped 3 bases and J dropped 6; count of bases not matched to a gene: 13. CDR3 length: 17 residues. CDR1 SGDLS and CDR2 YYNGEE come from the germline V gene. CDR3 nucleotide sequence: TGTGCCAGCAGCGCCTCCGCGACAGGGGGCCCCCGGGATACGCAGTATTTT. This codes for CASSASATGGPRDTQYF. Full variable domain (rest looked up from reference TRBV9 and TRBJ2-3): DSGVTQTPKHLITATGQRVTLRCSPRSGDLSVYWYQQSLDQGLQFLIQYYNGEERAKGNILERFSAQQFPDLHSELNLSSLELGDSALYFCASSASATGGPRDTQYFGPGTRLTVL.

The chain combines TRBV2 with TRBJ2-7; D unclear. Germline V gene data show CDR1 as SNHLY and CDR2 as FYNNEI. The V end was cut by 4 bases, the J end by 3 bases, with 1 base between. CDR3 size: 10 residues. Written as DNA, the CDR3 is TGTGCCAGCAGTGTCTACGAGCAGTACTTC. Its protein is CASSVYEQYF. Based on the CDR3 plus reference TRBV2 and TRBJ2-7, the full variable domain is EPEVTQTPSHQVTQMGQEVILRCVPISNHLYFYWYRQILGQKVEFLVSFYNNEISEKSEIFDDQFSVERPDGSNFTLKIRSTKLEDSAMYFCASSVYEQYFGPGTRLTVT.

The V call is TRBV28, the J call TRBJ2-1; tentative D call: TRBD2 (6 bases). The CDR3 sequence is 16 residues long. CDR1 and CDR2 (germline): MDHEN, SYDVKM. The V end was cut by 4 bases, the J end by 6 bases, with 19 bases between. Here the CDR3 DNA reads TGTGCCAGCAGTTCCCCGTGGGGGGAAGGGGTCAATGAGCAGTTCTTC. As protein: CASSSPWGEGVNEQFF.

This clonotype showed up just once. The CDR3 sequence: CASSNSGAGYGYTF. The CDR3 coding sequence is TGCGCCAGCAGCAACTCGGGGGCAGGCTATGGCTACACCTTC. This chain links TRBV4-1 with TRBJ1-2; D is possibly TRBD1 (6 bases). The CDR3 contains 14 residues. V shed 5 bases and J shed 4 bases, with 14 bases lying between them. Germline values: CDR1 MGHRA, CDR2 YSYEKL.

This clonotype was picked up a small number of times. The chain combines TRBV2 with TRBJ2-1; 10 nucleotides line up with TRBD1. The CDR3 spans 15 residues. Germline V gene data show CDR1 as SNHLY and CDR2 as FYNNEI. Losses at the gene ends were 6 bases for V and 3 bases for J; bases not matched to a gene: 5. The CDR3 DNA is TGTGCCAGCAGGAGGGGGACAGGGGTCTACAATGAGCAGTTCTTC. Its protein is CASRRGTGVYNEQFF.

This clonotype was counted a single time. The chain is built from TRBV5-1 and TRBJ2-7, with 9 bases lining up with TRBD2. V gave up 4 bases and J gave up 2 bases; unmatched junction bases: 10. The CDR3 covers 16 residues. The germline V gene has CDR1 SGHRS and CDR2 YFSETQ. CDR3 loop: CASSMDLAGIAYEQYF. Written as DNA, the CDR3 is TGCGCCAGCAGCATGGATCTAGCGGGGATAGCCTACGAGCAGTACTTC.

The CDR3 sequence is CSAWDRGFTEAFF. DNA of the CDR3: TGCAGCGCCTGGGACAGGGGGTTCACTGAAGCTTTCTTT. V and J are TRBV29-1 and TRBJ1-1; the match to TRBD1 covers 11 bases. The V gene's germline CDR1 is SQVTM and CDR2 ANQGSEA. The V and J ends lost 7 bases and 4 bases, in that order; junction bases with no gene match: 5. This CDR3 contains 13 residues.

A single count supports this clonotype. The J gene is TRBJ2-2, the V gene TRBV2, with D possibly matching TRBD1 (5 bases). This CDR3 is built from 14 residues. CDR1 and CDR2 from the germline V gene are SNHLY and FYNNEI. Trimming removed 1 base at V and 7 bases at J, with 10 bases between. CDR3 residues: CASSEGTMVGELFF. The CDR3 nucleotides are TGTGCCAGCAGTGAAGGGACAATGGTCGGGGAGCTGTTTTTT. Filled out from reference TRBV2 and TRBJ2-2, the complete variable domain reads EPEVTQTPSHQVTQMGQEVILRCVPISNHLYFYWYRQILGQKVEFLVSFYNNEISEKSEIFDDQFSVERPDGSNFTLKIRSTKLEDSAMYFCASSEGTMVGELFFGEGSRLTVL.

The genes are TRBV11-2 and TRBJ2-3, with TRBD2 identical over 10 bases. The trim removed 5 bases at V and 0 bases at J, leaving 14 bases unmatched. This CDR3 contains 19 residues. The V gene's germline CDR1 is SGHAT and CDR2 FQNNGV. The CDR3 region is CASSPKLLAGVYSTDTQYF. In DNA form, the CDR3 reads TGTGCCAGCAGCCCGAAGCTGCTAGCGGGGGTCTATAGCACAGATACGCAGTATTTT.

The J gene is TRBJ2-2, the V gene TRBV7-7, with D perhaps TRBD2 (6 bases). Germline CDR1 SSHAT, CDR2 FNYEAQ (reference sequence). Trimming removed 0 bases from V and 13 bases from J, with 15 bases in between. CDR3 length equals 14 residues. CDR3 bases: TGTGCCAGCAGCTTAGCCGGGGACCGGGGAGGGCTGTTTTTT. Translating it yields CASSLAGDRGGLFF.

The chain carries TRBV29-1 and TRBJ2-5; D is possibly TRBD1 or TRBD2 (5 bases each). Germline CDR1 and CDR2: SQVTM and ANQGSEA. V was shortened by 4 bases and J by 0 bases, with 9 bases between the two germline ends. The CDR3 length is 13 residues. This chain's CDR3 is CSVAGGHQETQYF. CDR3 DNA: TGCAGCGTTGCTGGGGGACACCAAGAGACCCAGTACTTC.

The J gene is TRBJ1-1, the V gene TRBV4-1; D is perhaps TRBD1 (6 bases). The CDR3 is 16 residues long. Trimming removed 2 bases from V and 0 bases from J, with 13 bases in between. Germline CDR1 reads MGHRA; CDR2 reads YSYEKL. The CDR3 coding sequence is TGCGCCAGCAGCCAATTCACCGGGACAATGAACACTGAAGCTTTCTTT. It is translated as CASSQFTGTMNTEAFF.

This clonotype has a handful of counts. V is TRBV18 and J is TRBJ2-7; either TRBD1 or TRBD2 may supply D (5 bases each). V lost 5 bases, J lost 0 bases, and 17 bases lay in between. The length of the CDR3 is 16 residues. From germline, CDR1 is KGHSH and CDR2 LQKENI. The CDR3 loop reads CASSSTPGTGSYEQYF. The CDR3 DNA reads TGTGCCAGCTCATCCACCCCCGGGACCGGCTCCTACGAGCAGTACTTC.

CDR3 bases: TGCAGTGCGGGACAGGGGGCCAATCAGCCCCAGCATTTT. Its translation is CSAGQGANQPQHF. The chain couples TRBV20-1 to TRBJ1-5; 12 bases agree with TRBD1. The trim removed 6 bases at V and 3 bases at J, leaving 0 bases unmatched. CDR3 size: 13 residues. CDR1 and CDR2 from the germline V gene are DFQATT and SNEGSKA (reference sequence).

V usage is TRBV13 and J usage is TRBJ2-7; the D gene is possibly TRBD1 (7 bases). The CDR3 spans 15 residues. Deletions cut 5 bases from V and 1 base from J, with 15 bases between. Looked up from germline, CDR1 is PRHDT and CDR2 is FYEKMQ (reference sequence). CDR3 residues: CASSQDRAGSYEQYF. In DNA form, the CDR3 reads TGTGCCAGCAGCCAAGACAGGGCGGGATCCTACGAGCAGTACTTC.

The CDR3 nucleotides read TGCAGCGTTGCCGCCGGAGTCGAAACTTTCTTT. Translation gives CSVAAGVETFF. The chain carries TRBV29-1 and TRBJ1-1; D is unresolved. CDR1 SQVTM and CDR2 ANQGSEA come from the germline V gene. The CDR3 is 11 amino acids. V was pared by 4 bases and J by 12 bases, with 15 bases between.

The chain carries TRBV5-1 and TRBJ2-5; D is possibly TRBD1 or TRBD2 (5 bases each). Germline CDR1 SGHRS, CDR2 YFSETQ. CDR3 length: 14 amino acids. V was shortened by 3 bases and J by 3 bases, with 12 bases between the two germline ends. The DNA for the CDR3 is TGCGCCAGCAGCTCGGAAGAGGGGAAAGAGACCCAGTACTTC. This gives the protein CASSSEEGKETQYF.

The chain is built from TRBV10-3 and TRBJ1-3, with D unresolved. Germline CDR1 ENHRY, CDR2 SYGVKD. Trimming stripped 7 bases from V and 0 bases from J, with 7 bases between. The CDR3 sequence is 13 residues long. CDR3 DNA sequence: TGTGCCATCATGCCAGGCTCTGGAAACACCATATATTTT. It codes for CAIMPGSGNTIYF.

The chain employs TRBV15 and TRBJ2-7; no reliable D call. The CDR3 contains 13 residues. CDR1 LNHNV and CDR2 YYDKDF come from the germline V gene (reference sequence). Trimming removed 0 bases from V and 3 bases from J, with 6 bases in between. The CDR3 sequence is CATSRDKGYEQYV. DNA of the CDR3: TGTGCCACCAGCAGAGATAAGGGCTACGAGCAGTACGTC.

The gene calls are TRBV24-1 and TRBJ2-1; no clear D. The germline CDR1 and CDR2 sequences are KGHDR and SFDVKD. The CDR3 consists of 11 residues. The V and J ends lost 5 bases and 5 bases respectively, with 3 bases between them. The CDR3, as DNA: TGTGCCACCAGTGTTGACAATGAGCAGTTCTTC. Protein product: CATSVDNEQFF.

This clonotype is a singleton in its sample. The chain has TRBV20-1 and TRBJ2-5, with a possible D match to TRBD1 (6 bases). The V end lost 5 bases, the J end lost 2 bases, and 12 bases lay between the germline ends. The CDR3 consists of 13 residues. Looked up from germline, CDR1 is DFQATT and CDR2 is SNEGSKA (reference sequence). The DNA for the CDR3 is TGCAGTGCTTACGCAGGGGTTCAAGAGACCCAGTACTTC. It is translated as CSAYAGVQETQYF.

This chain links TRBV13 with TRBJ2-7, with a possible D match to TRBD2 (5 bases). The CDR3 is made up of 10 amino acids. V was shortened by 6 bases and J by 13 bases, with 13 bases between the two germline ends. Per the germline V gene, CDR1 is PRHDT and CDR2 is FYEKMQ (reference sequence). The chain's CDR3 is CASRQNEGYV. DNA for the CDR3: TGTGCCAGCAGACAAAACGAGGGATACGTC.

The CDR3 sequence is CASRRQTYEQYV. DNA of the CDR3: TGTGCCAGCAGGCGACAGACCTACGAGCAGTACGTC. The chain employs TRBV2 and TRBJ2-7; D possibly corresponds to TRBD1 (5 bases). Looked up from germline, CDR1 is SNHLY and CDR2 is FYNNEI. This CDR3 is built from 12 residues. Trimming removed 6 bases from V and 2 bases from J, with 8 bases in between.

The rearrangement joins TRBV5-8 to TRBJ2-2, with a tentative D call TRBD2 (6 bases). This CDR3 region has 16 residues. Germline loops: CDR1 SGHTS, CDR2 YDEGEE. Trimming took 3 bases from V and 0 from J, leaving 12 bases between them. This CDR3 reads CASSSRTTANTGELFF. CDR3 coding DNA: TGTGCCAGCAGCTCACGGACTACCGCGAACACCGGGGAGCTGTTTTTT.

Only one count was recorded for this clonotype. CDR3 DNA: TGCAGCGTTGAGCCGGCGCTAGCGGGGCAGACCCAGTACTTC. Translating it yields CSVEPALAGQTQYF. This sequence joins TRBV29-1 and TRBJ2-5; 9 positions agree with TRBD2. V shed 3 bases, J shed 6 bases, and the junction held 8 bases outside the gene matches. This CDR3 spans 14 amino acids. The V gene's germline CDR1 is SQVTM and CDR2 ANQGSEA.

The genes are TRBV18 and TRBJ2-3, with D tentatively TRBD2 (5 bases). The CDR3 covers 17 residues. CDR1 KGHSH and CDR2 LQKENI come from the germline V gene. V was trimmed by 2 bases and J by 5 bases, leaving 20 bases between them. In nucleotides, the CDR3 is TGTGCCAGCTCACCATCCCGGACCCCGACGAGGGTAGATACGCAGTATTTT. Translation: CASSPSRTPTRVDTQYF.